Listed here are 17 T cell receptor beta chains from one sample, sequenced in a study of T-cell memory formation after mild COVID-19. Via MiXCR, TCRdb re-called the 5' RACE reads, giving one row per CDR3 protein. The table lists some 450,000 distinct CDR3 sequences, 20% of them singletons, with approximately 8.4% in the top ten. Sequencing used PBMCs or a T cell subset sorted from them (not recorded which). The receptors here all came from an adult woman who had mild COVID-19 (a few samples of this study predate the infection). Cell type and time point are not known.

The genes are TRBV7-8 and TRBJ2-7; weak D call: TRBD1 (5 bases). CDR1 and CDR2 (germline): SGHVS, FQNEAQ. The CDR3 spans 15 residues. The V gene lost 3 bases and the J gene lost 0 bases, with 12 bases spanning the gap. The CDR3 protein is CASSFLGESSYEQYF. The CDR3 DNA sequence: TGTGCCAGCAGCTTCCTAGGGGAATCCTCCTACGAGCAGTACTTC.

This clonotype appeared a few times. The genes are TRBV4-1 and TRBJ2-2; weak D call: TRBD2 (5 bases). This CDR3 is built from 14 residues. Trimming stripped 3 bases from V and 7 bases from J, with 12 bases between. Per germline, CDR1 MGHRA and CDR2 YSYEKL. CDR3 region: CASSHGSGGGELFF. The CDR3 bases are TGCGCCAGCAGCCATGGCAGCGGCGGCGGGGAGCTGTTTTTT.

This clonotype was seen only a few times. This sequence joins TRBV15 and TRBJ2-3; possibly TRBD2 for D (5 bases). This CDR3 is 16 amino acids long. Trimming cost V 6 bases and J 4 bases, with 20 bases left between them. Germline loops: CDR1 LNHNV, CDR2 YYDKDF (reference sequence). As DNA, the CDR3 is TGTGCCACCAGGCAGAGAGGAGACACCGGGGCAGATACGCAGTATTTT. Residues: CATRQRGDTGADTQYF.

This clonotype was seen a handful of times. J is TRBJ2-2 and V is TRBV20-1, with TRBD2 identical over 9 bases. The germline CDR1 and CDR2 sequences are DFQATT and SNEGSKA (reference sequence). CDR3 size: 15 residues. V shed 5 bases and J 2 bases; nucleotides not matched to a gene: 6. This chain's CDR3 is CSAARGGLNTGELFF. Written as DNA, the CDR3 is TGCAGTGCTGCGCGGGGGGGTCTAAACACCGGGGAGCTGTTTTTT.

This clonotype has more than one count but fewer than ten. The chain recombines TRBV19 with TRBJ1-2; the D gene is possibly TRBD1 (6 bases). This CDR3 comprises 15 residues. Trimming removed 1 base from V and 4 bases from J, with 13 bases in between. The germline V gene encodes CDR1 LNHDA and CDR2 SQIVND (reference sequence). The CDR3 coding sequence is TGTGCCAGTAGTATAGGTGGACAGACCTTCTATGGCTACACCTTC. Protein: CASSIGGQTFYGYTF.

This chain connects TRBV7-2 to TRBJ2-3, with D uncertain. There are 14 residues in the CDR3. Germline assignment: CDR1 SGHTA and CDR2 FQGNSA. V was clipped by 2 bases and J by 3 bases, with 9 bases between them. CDR3 sequence: CASSLRAPTDTQYF. In nucleotides, the CDR3 is TGTGCCAGCAGCTTAAGGGCCCCGACAGATACGCAGTATTTT.

A few counts support this clonotype. V is TRBV20-1 and J is TRBJ2-5, with D possibly being TRBD2 (5 bases). CDR1 DFQATT and CDR2 SNEGSKA come from the germline V gene (reference sequence). The V end lost 6 bases, the J end lost 4 bases, and 24 bases lay between the germline ends. The CDR3 has 16 residues. The CDR3 DNA follows: TGCAGTGCAGGACCCTATTTCGGGGTAGGATCAGAGACCCAGTACTTC. It specifies CSAGPYFGVGSETQYF.

The genes are TRBV29-1 and TRBJ2-2; D is uncertain. The CDR3 extends over 15 amino acids. The V end lost 7 bases, the J end lost 1 base, and 16 bases lay between the germline ends. Germline lookup yields CDR1 SQVTM and CDR2 ANQGSEA. The CDR3 sequence is CSALVSSGNTGELFF. The DNA for the CDR3 is TGCAGCGCGTTGGTTTCGTCAGGGAACACCGGGGAGCTGTTTTTT.

The rearrangement joins TRBV3-1 to TRBJ1-6, with D unclear. V lost 3 bases and J lost 4, with 13 bases in between. From germline, CDR1 is LGHDT and CDR2 YNNKEL (reference sequence). This CDR3 has 16 residues. In nucleotides, the CDR3 is TGTGCCAGCAGCCACCGCCGGACGTTGTATAATTCACCCCTCCACTTT. Its protein product is CASSHRRTLYNSPLHF.

This clonotype was detected a few times. J is TRBJ2-7 and V is TRBV4-1, with D perhaps matching TRBD2 (7 bases). The CDR3 covers 16 residues. Deletions cut 0 bases from V and 2 bases from J, with 14 bases between. The germline gives CDR1 MGHRA, CDR2 YSYEKL. The CDR3 region is CASSQERGGPPYEQYF. CDR3 DNA sequence: TGCGCCAGCAGCCAAGAAAGGGGGGGGCCTCCCTACGAGCAGTACTTC.

Only a few counts were recorded for this clonotype. The J gene is TRBJ1-6, the V gene TRBV30; D uncertain. Germline CDR1 reads GTSNPN; CDR2 reads SVGIG (reference sequence). The CDR3 runs to 18 residues. V was trimmed by 1 base and J by 0 bases, leaving 16 bases between them. CDR3 DNA sequence: TGTGCCTGGAGTGAACAAGGCAGGTGGAGCTCCTATAATTCACCCCTCCACTTT. It translates to CAWSEQGRWSSYNSPLHF. Filled out from reference TRBV30 and TRBJ1-6, the complete variable domain reads SQTIHQWPATLVQPVGSPLSLECTVEGTSNPNLYWYRQAAGRGLQLLFYSVGIGQISSEVPQNLSASRPQDRQFILSSKKLLLSDSGFYLCAWSEQGRWSSYNSPLHFGNGTRLTVT.

The rearrangement links TRBV24-1 to TRBJ2-2; the match to TRBD1 covers 8 bases. CDR3 length: 16 residues. The germline V gene has CDR1 KGHDR and CDR2 SFDVKD. The junction had 6 bases not matched to a gene; V was cut back by 4 bases and J by 3 bases. The CDR3 sequence is CATSDRDRGYTGELFF. The CDR3 nucleotides are TGTGCCACCAGTGACAGAGACAGGGGTTACACCGGGGAGCTGTTTTTT.

The chain has TRBV20-1 and TRBJ2-7; 12 positions match TRBD2. The CDR3 extends over 13 amino acids. J was trimmed by 2 bases and V by 4 bases; bases with no gene match: 0. Germline assignment: CDR1 DFQATT and CDR2 SNEGSKA (reference sequence). The CDR3, as DNA: TGCAGTGCTACTAGCGGGGGGGCCTACGAGCAGTACTTC. It specifies CSATSGGAYEQYF.

This clonotype was recorded at least ten times. The chain is built from TRBV7-2 and TRBJ2-5; perhaps TRBD2 as D (6 bases). The ends were cut back, 6 bases at V and 4 bases at J, with 12 bases in the middle. There are 13 residues in the CDR3. Germline V gene sequence: CDR1 SGHTA, CDR2 FQGNSA. CDR3 bases: TGTGCCAGCAGTCCCCCGCGGGGAGAGACCCAGTACTTC. It translates to CASSPPRGETQYF.

The chain is built from TRBV12-3 or TRBV12-4 and TRBJ2-3; 11 bases align to TRBD2. Germline trimming cut 2 bases from V and 10 bases from J; bases unmatched to any gene: 8. The CDR3 runs 15 residues. CDR3 DNA sequence: TGTGCCAGCAGTTTACAGTCTAGCGGGGGGACTTCGCAGTATTTT. It yields the protein CASSLQSSGGTSQYF.

This chain joins TRBV4-1 and TRBJ2-6; 7 nucleotides line up with TRBD2. J gave up 2 bases and V 1 base, and 2 bases lay outside the gene matches. CDR1 MGHRA and CDR2 YSYEKL come from the germline V gene. There are 16 residues in the CDR3. CDR3 residues: CASSQGAGAGANVLTF. CDR3 DNA: TGCGCCAGCAGCCAAGGGGCGGGGGCTGGGGCCAACGTCCTGACTTTC.

This clonotype was seen a few times. This chain connects TRBV3-1 to TRBJ2-3; the D is unclear. Trimming removed 0 bases from V and 4 bases from J, with 5 bases in between. CDR1 LGHDT and CDR2 YNNKEL come from the germline V gene (reference sequence). The CDR3 contains 13 residues. Here the CDR3 DNA reads TGTGCCAGCAGCCAAGACCCCCCAGATACGCAGTATTTT. Translated: CASSQDPPDTQYF.